This TCR beta chain was captured in a study of blood T cell repertoires in COVID-19. Assay: immunoSEQ multiplex PCR; the TCRdb copy retains only in-frame clones and omits some. Among fewer than 150,000 clones listed, around 87% were seen once. Deletions cut 7 bases from V and 2 bases from J, with 14 bases between. The CDR3 is 14 amino acids. Per germline, CDR1 SNHLY and CDR2 FYNNEI. The chain uses TRBV2 and TRBJ1-2; no clear D. The sample comprised peripheral blood. The TCR comes from a woman between 65 and 79 years old with acute or convalescent COVID-19. The CDR3 DNA sequence: TGTGCCAGCACGAAATCAGAGGGAAACTATGGCTACACCTTC. As protein: CASTKSEGNYGYTF. The full variable domain, in which reference TRBV2 and TRBJ1-2 provide the parts outside the CDR3, is EPEVTQTPSHQVTQMGQEVILRCVPISNHLYFYWYRQILGQKVEFLVSFYNNEISEKSEIFDDQFSVERPDGSNFTLKIRSTKLEDSAMYFCASTKSEGNYGYTFGSGTRLTVV.